The next 16 T cell receptor beta chains were all read from a single sample in a study of HIV-infected patients and healthy controls (dated by TCRdb to the mid-2010s). Library preparation was by 5' RACE. Sequencing relied on an Illumina MiSeq. SuperScript III was used to reverse transcribe 500 ng RNA with primers targeting the alpha and beta constant regions. Separate alpha and beta chain libraries were generated by chain-specific third strand synthesis with multiplexing indices. The public sequencing data were trimmed at Q25 with fastp and processed into clonotypes with MiXCR by TCRdb, which kept only in-frame beta chains. Under each unique CDR3 protein, matching rows form one entry showing the most common genes and DNA. The sample has around 19,000 distinct CDR3 sequences on record, approximately 9.6% of them singletons. The top ten clonotypes cover about 2.8% of the sample. Whole blood was used without fractionating the cells, so the repertoire represented all peripheral T cells without sorting.

The sample comprised blood. These receptors were obtained from an adult in good health.

This clonotype was found many times. The chain links TRBV5-1 to TRBJ1-2; D gene uncertain. Germline CDR1 is SGHRS and CDR2 is YFSETQ. Between the trimmed V and J ends, which lost 4 bases and 0 bases, there was a span of 7 bases. This CDR3 region has 13 residues. CDR3 region: CASSLGSNYGYTF. The CDR3 nucleotides read TGCGCCAGCAGCCTAGGGTCTAACTATGGCTACACCTTC.

The chain joins TRBV4-1 to TRBJ2-5; TRBD2 agrees at 14 bases. The CDR3 spans 16 residues. Germline loops: CDR1 MGHRA, CDR2 YSYEKL. With 4 bases clipped from V and 1 base from J, the junction kept 2 bases outside the gene matches. The CDR3 here is CASSRGLAGGQETQYF. The CDR3 DNA reads TGCGCCAGCAGCCGAGGACTAGCGGGAGGCCAAGAGACCCAGTACTTC.

At least ten counts were recorded for this clonotype. The rearrangement uses TRBV6-5 and TRBJ2-7; the D gene is possibly TRBD2 (6 bases). Per the germline V gene, CDR1 is MNHEY and CDR2 is SVGAGI. The germline V and J ends were trimmed by 6 bases and 6 bases, with 21 bases remaining between them. The CDR3 is 15 residues long. Here the CDR3 DNA reads TGTGCCAGCAGCCCAGGAGGGCCCTCGGGACGCGAGCAGTACTTC. It codes for CASSPGGPSGREQYF.

This clonotype was recorded at least ten times. The V and J genes are TRBV6-1 and TRBJ1-1; 8 bases match TRBD1. With 11 bases clipped from V and 1 base from J, the junction kept 6 bases outside the gene matches. Germline-derived CDR1 and CDR2 are MNHNS and SASEGT. CDR3 length: 13 residues. The CDR3 spells CAARTGSNTEAFF. CDR3 nucleotide sequence: TGTGCCGCGAGGACAGGGTCGAACACTGAAGCTTTCTTT.

This clonotype was seen at least ten times. The chain has TRBV21-1 and TRBJ2-2; the table names TRBD1, a call not compared with the DNA. TRBV21-1 is marked as a pseudogene. This CDR3 is 16 amino acids long. As DNA, the CDR3 is TGTGCCAGCAAAAGAGGAGGACAGGGGATATCCGGGGAGCTGTTTTTT. Translating gives CASKRGGQGISGELFF.

In its sample, this clonotype ranks as medium-sized. This rearrangement joins TRBV29-1 to TRBJ2-2, with 9 bases matching TRBD2. Germline CDR1 SQVTM, CDR2 ANQGSEA. The junction had 9 bases not matched to a gene; V was cut back by 5 bases and J by 5 bases. The CDR3 length is 15 residues. CDR3 loop: CSVSAGGPRTGELFF. The CDR3, as DNA: TGCAGCGTTTCGGCGGGGGGGCCGAGGACCGGGGAGCTGTTTTTT.

This clonotype was counted only a few times. This chain links TRBV12-3 or TRBV12-4 with TRBJ1-1; D remains ambiguous. V was cut by 6 bases and J by 4 bases, with 12 bases left in between. This CDR3 spans 13 amino acids. The CDR3: CASRPNLATEAFF. The CDR3 coding sequence is TGTGCCAGCAGACCAAACCTGGCCACTGAAGCTTTCTTT.

V usage is TRBV7-3 and J usage is TRBJ2-2; D might be TRBD2 (5 bases). Looked up from germline, CDR1 is SGHTA and CDR2 is FQGTGA. This CDR3 spans 15 amino acids. Trimming removed 2 bases at V and 3 bases at J, with 10 bases between. The CDR3 spells CASSLEGLDTGELFF. The CDR3 coding sequence is TGTGCCAGCAGCTTAGAGGGCTTGGACACCGGGGAGCTGTTTTTT.

For this clonotype: A much larger clone differs by one base, so this may be a read error. The J gene is TRBJ1-5, the V gene TRBV6-1; 10 bases are a match to TRBD1. The CDR3 runs to 15 residues. The V gene's germline CDR1 is MNHNS and CDR2 SASEGT. V lost 4 bases to trimming and J lost 7 bases; unmatched junction nucleotides: 7. CDR3 DNA sequence: TGTGCCAGCAGTGGAGTGGGACAGGGGACCCAGCCCCAGCATTTT. This gives the protein CASSGVGQGTQPQHF.

This clonotype was picked up a small number of times. This chain uses TRBV18 with TRBJ1-1, with unresolved D. The CDR3 contains 13 residues. Germline lookup yields CDR1 KGHSH and CDR2 LQKENI. Trimming took 2 bases from V and 3 from J, leaving 7 bases between them. The chain's CDR3 is CASSPGLDTEAFF. In DNA, the CDR3 is TGTGCCAGCTCACCAGGGCTGGACACTGAAGCTTTCTTT.

This clonotype was detected only once. The rearrangement uses TRBV6-5 and TRBJ2-7; 9 bases are shared with TRBD2. The ends lost 6 bases at V and 2 bases at J; junction bases unmatched: 5. Germline-derived CDR1 and CDR2 are MNHEY and SVGAGI. The CDR3 extends over 14 amino acids. The CDR3 sequence: CASRGAGGAYEQYF. CDR3 DNA: TGTGCCAGCAGGGGAGCGGGAGGAGCCTACGAGCAGTACTTC.

This clonotype was recorded at least ten times. This chain uses TRBV18 with TRBJ2-1; TRBD1 matches 11 bases. This CDR3 spans 15 amino acids. Trimming cost V 5 bases and J 8 bases; bases outside gene matches: 8. From germline, CDR1 is KGHSH and CDR2 LQKENI. This chain's CDR3 is CASSSGQGATDEQFF. CDR3 in DNA: TGTGCCAGCTCAAGCGGACAGGGGGCGACCGATGAGCAGTTCTTC.

This clonotype has a count of ten or more. The genes are TRBV20-1 and TRBJ2-7; 8 bases fit TRBD2. Germline V CDR1 and CDR2: DFQATT, SNEGSKA (reference sequence). CDR3 length equals 14 residues. The ends lost 6 bases at V and 2 bases at J; junction bases unmatched: 9. The CDR3 DNA reads TGCAGTGCCTATCCGGGACTAGACCCCTACGAGCAGTACTTC. This encodes CSAYPGLDPYEQYF.

This clonotype has a count of ten or more. The chain recombines TRBV28 with TRBJ2-1, with D unclear. Germline CDR1 and CDR2: MDHEN and SYDVKM. This CDR3 region has 11 residues. Trimming shortened V by 6 bases and J by 10 bases, and 10 bases separated the two germline ends. The CDR3 reads CASSPLQEQFF. In DNA, the CDR3 is TGTGCCAGCAGCCCCTTGCAAGAGCAGTTCTTC.

As concerns this clonotype: A much more abundant neighbour one base away suggests this may be a read error. The V gene is TRBV24-1, the J gene TRBJ2-1; D may be TRBD1 (6 bases). Germline V gene lookup returns CDR1 KGHDR and CDR2 SFDVKD. This CDR3 is 16 amino acids long. The CDR3 DNA reads TGTGCCACCAGTGATGCAGGGGTGAGCTCCTACAATGAGGAGTTCTTC. Translating it yields CATSDAGVSSYNEEFF.

This clonotype was found many times. The chain combines TRBV6-2 or TRBV6-3 with TRBJ2-2; 8 bases agree with TRBD2. Germline V gene lookup returns CDR1 MNHEY and CDR2 SVGEGT. The V and J ends lost 2 bases and 4 bases, in that order; junction bases with no gene match: 9. This CDR3 spans 17 amino acids. For the CDR3, the DNA is TGTGCCAGCAGTTACGGAAGGCGGGGGGCCTCCACCGGGGAGCTGTTTTTT. Translation gives CASSYGRRGASTGELFF.